This TCR beta chain is from a study of T-cell reconstitution after alpha-beta-depleted transplantation in children. Study observations and caveats: In patients about two months after transplant, alpha-beta T cells reportedly arose from several hundred expanded graft clones. Diversity of TCRbeta at day 60 was high in some patients, arising from surviving recipient T cells and thymic progenitors.

This clonotype has at least ten counts. Its target is unknown. Unique molecular identifiers were built into the TCRbeta library. TCRdb used MiXCR to reprocess the PCR reads, holding one entry per CDR3 protein. Among nearly 200,000 distinct CDR3 sequences listed, about 6% were seen once. This CDR3 has 16 amino acids. CDR1 and CDR2 from the germline V gene are SGHTA and FQGNSA. The germline V and J ends were trimmed by 3 bases and 1 base, with 13 bases remaining between them. V is TRBV7-2 and J is TRBJ1-3, with unresolved D. Source: PBMCs, taken before TCRalphabeta/CD19-depleted stem cell transplant. The TCR originated in a girl less than two years old with combined immunodeficiency, due to receive a stem cell transplant. The chain's CDR3 is CASSFSHRVSGNTIYF. In DNA form, the CDR3 reads TGTGCCAGCAGCTTCTCCCATAGGGTGTCTGGAAACACCATATATTTT.